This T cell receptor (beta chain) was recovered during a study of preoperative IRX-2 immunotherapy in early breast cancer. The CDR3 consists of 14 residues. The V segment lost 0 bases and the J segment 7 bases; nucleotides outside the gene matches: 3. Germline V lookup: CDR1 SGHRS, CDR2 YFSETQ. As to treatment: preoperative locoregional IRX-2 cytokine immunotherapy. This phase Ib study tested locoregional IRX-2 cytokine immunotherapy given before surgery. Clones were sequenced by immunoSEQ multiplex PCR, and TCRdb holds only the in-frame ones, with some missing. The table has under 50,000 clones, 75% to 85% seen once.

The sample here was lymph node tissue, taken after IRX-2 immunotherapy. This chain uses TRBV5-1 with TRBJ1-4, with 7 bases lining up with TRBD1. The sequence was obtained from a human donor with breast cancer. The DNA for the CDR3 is TGCGCCAGCAGCTTGGGTCACAGGGGTGAAAAACTGTTTTTT. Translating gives CASSLGHRGEKLFF. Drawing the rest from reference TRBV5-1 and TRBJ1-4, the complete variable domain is KAGVTQTPRYLIKTRGQQVTLSCSPISGHRSVSWYQQTPGQGLQFLFEYFSETQRNKGNFPGRFSGRQFSNSRSEMNVSTLELGDSALYLCASSLGHRGEKLFFGSGTQLSVL.